This T cell receptor (beta chain) emerged from a study of T cell responses to AZD1222 COVID-19 vaccine. Germline CDR1 reads PRHDT; CDR2 reads FYEKMQ (reference sequence). Trimming removed 6 bases at V and 2 bases at J, with 8 bases between. This CDR3 region has 14 residues. The protocol was immunoSEQ multiplex PCR, while the TCRdb copy is restricted to in-frame clones and leaves out a portion. The sample has 120,000 or so clones, approximately 88% seen once; the top ten hold approximately 8%. The chain combines TRBV13 with TRBJ2-6; D is unclear. The TCR comes from an adult in good health. The sample here was peripheral blood, taken on day 0 of AZD1222 vaccination. CDR3 coding DNA: TGTGCCAGCAGACCCCGTCCTGGGGCCAACGTCCTGACTTTC. Translated: CASRPRPGANVLTF.